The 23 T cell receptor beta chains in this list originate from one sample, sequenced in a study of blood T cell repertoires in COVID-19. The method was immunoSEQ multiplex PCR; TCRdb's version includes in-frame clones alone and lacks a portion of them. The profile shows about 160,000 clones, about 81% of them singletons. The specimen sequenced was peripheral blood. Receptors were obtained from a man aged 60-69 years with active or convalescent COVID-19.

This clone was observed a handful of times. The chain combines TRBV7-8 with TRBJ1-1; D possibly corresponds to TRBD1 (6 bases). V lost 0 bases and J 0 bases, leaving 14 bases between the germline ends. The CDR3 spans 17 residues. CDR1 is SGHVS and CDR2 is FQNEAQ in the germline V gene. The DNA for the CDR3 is TGTGCCAGCAGCTTAGCCAGTGGGGGGGCCATGAACACTGAAGCTTTCTTT. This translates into CASSLASGGAMNTEAFF. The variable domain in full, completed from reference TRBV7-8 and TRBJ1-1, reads GAGVSQSPRYKVAKRGQDVALRCDPISGHVSLFWYQQALGQGPEFLTYFQNEAQLDKSGLPSDRFFAERPEGSVSTLKIQRTQQEDSAVYLCASSLASGGAMNTEAFFGQGTRLTVV.

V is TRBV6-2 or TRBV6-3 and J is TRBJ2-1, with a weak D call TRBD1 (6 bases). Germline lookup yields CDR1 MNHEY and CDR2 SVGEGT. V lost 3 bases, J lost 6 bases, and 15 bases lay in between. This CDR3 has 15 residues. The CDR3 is CASSYSRTATNEQFF. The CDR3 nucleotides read TGTGCCAGCAGTTATAGTAGGACAGCGACCAATGAGCAGTTCTTC.

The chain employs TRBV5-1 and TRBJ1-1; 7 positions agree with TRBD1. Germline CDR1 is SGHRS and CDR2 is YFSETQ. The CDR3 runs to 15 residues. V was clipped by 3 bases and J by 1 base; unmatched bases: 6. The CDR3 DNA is TGCGCCAGCAGCTGGGGACAGTTGGCGAACACTGAAGCTTTCTTT. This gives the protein CASSWGQLANTEAFF.

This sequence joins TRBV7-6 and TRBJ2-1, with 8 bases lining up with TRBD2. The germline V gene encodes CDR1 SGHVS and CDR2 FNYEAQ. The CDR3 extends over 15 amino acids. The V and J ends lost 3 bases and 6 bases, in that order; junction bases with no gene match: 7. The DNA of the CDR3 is TGTGCCAGCAGCTTCCGGGGGGGCCCTTCCAATGAGCAGTTCTTC. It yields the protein CASSFRGGPSNEQFF.

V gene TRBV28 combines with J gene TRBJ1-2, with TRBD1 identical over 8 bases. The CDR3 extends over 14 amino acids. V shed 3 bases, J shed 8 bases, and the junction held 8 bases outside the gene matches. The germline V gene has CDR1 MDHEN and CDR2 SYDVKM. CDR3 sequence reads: CASSFSDRGGGYTF. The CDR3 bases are TGTGCCAGCAGTTTCTCCGACAGGGGTGGAGGCTACACCTTC.

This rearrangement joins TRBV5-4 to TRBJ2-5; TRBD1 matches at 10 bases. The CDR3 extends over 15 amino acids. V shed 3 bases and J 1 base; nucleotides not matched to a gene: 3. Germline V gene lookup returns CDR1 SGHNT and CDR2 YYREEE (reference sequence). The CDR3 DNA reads TGTGCCAGCAGCTACAGGACAGGGGGCCAAGAGACCCAGTACTTC. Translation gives CASSYRTGGQETQYF. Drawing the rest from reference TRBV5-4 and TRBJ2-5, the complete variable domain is ETGVTQSPTHLIKTRGQQVTLRCSSQSGHNTVSWYQQALGQGPQFIFQYYREEENGRGNFPPRFSGLQFPNYSSELNVNALELDDSALYLCASSYRTGGQETQYFGPGTRLLVL.

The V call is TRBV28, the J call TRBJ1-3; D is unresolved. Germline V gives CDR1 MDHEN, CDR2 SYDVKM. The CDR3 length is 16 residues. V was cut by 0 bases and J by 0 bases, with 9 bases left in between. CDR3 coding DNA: TGTGCCAGCAGTTTATGGGTTCAGTCCTCTGGAAACACCATATATTTT. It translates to CASSLWVQSSGNTIYF.

CDR3 amino acids: CASSIDQTGIGSNQPQHF. CDR3 nucleotides: TGTGCCAGTAGTATAGACCAGACAGGGATCGGTAGCAATCAGCCCCAGCATTTT. The chain couples TRBV19 to TRBJ1-5, with TRBD1 matching over 7 bases. Germline V gene lookup returns CDR1 LNHDA and CDR2 SQIVND (reference sequence). The CDR3 consists of 18 residues. Germline trimming cut 0 bases from V and 0 bases from J; bases unmatched to any gene: 8.

CDR3 sequence reads: CASSEYEGADYGYTF. The CDR3 DNA sequence: TGTGCCAGCAGTGAATATGAGGGGGCGGACTATGGCTACACCTTC. The V call is TRBV25-1, the J call TRBJ1-2; 7 positions agree with TRBD1. CDR1 and CDR2 from the germline V gene are MGHDK and SYGVNS. With V trimmed by 0 bases and J by 3 bases, 4 bases remained unmatched. The CDR3 totals 15 residues.

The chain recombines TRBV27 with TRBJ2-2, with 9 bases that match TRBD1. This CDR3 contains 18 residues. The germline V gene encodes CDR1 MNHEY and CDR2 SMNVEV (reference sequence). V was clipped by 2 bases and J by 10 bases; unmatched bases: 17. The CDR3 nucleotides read TGTGCCAGCAGTTTAGTTTTCCGACAGGGGGTTGGTCTCGTGGAGCTGTTTTTT. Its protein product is CASSLVFRQGVGLVELFF.

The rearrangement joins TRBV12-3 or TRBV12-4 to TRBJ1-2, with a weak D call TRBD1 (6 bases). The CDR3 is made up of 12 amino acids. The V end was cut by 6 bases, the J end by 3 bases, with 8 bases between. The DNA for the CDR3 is TGTGCCAGCAGACAGGGATACTATGGCTACACCTTC. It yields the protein CASRQGYYGYTF.

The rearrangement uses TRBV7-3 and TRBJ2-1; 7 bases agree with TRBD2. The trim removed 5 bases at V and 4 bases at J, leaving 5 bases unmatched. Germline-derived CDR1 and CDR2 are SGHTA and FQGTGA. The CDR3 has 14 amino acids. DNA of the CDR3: TGTGCCAGCAGCCTAGACGGGGGGTACAATGAGCAGTTCTTC. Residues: CASSLDGGYNEQFF.

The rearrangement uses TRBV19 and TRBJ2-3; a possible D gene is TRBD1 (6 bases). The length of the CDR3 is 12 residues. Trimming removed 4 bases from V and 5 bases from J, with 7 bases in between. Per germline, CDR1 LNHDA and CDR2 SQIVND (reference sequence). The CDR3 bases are TGTGCCAGTAGTAAGGGGGTAGATACGCAGTATTTT. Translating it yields CASSKGVDTQYF.

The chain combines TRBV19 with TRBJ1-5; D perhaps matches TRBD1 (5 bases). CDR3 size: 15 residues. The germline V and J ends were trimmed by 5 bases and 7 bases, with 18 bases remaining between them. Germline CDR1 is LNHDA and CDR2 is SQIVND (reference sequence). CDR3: CASSGGTRTFQPQHF. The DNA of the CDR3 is TGTGCCAGTAGTGGGGGGACTAGGACGTTCCAGCCCCAGCATTTT.

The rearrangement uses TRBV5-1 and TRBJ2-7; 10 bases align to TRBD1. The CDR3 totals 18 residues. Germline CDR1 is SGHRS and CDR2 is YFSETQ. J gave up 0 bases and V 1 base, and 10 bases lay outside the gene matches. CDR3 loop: CASSLWGNDRGLSYEQYF. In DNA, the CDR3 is TGCGCCAGCAGCTTGTGGGGGAATGACAGGGGGCTCTCCTACGAGCAGTACTTC.

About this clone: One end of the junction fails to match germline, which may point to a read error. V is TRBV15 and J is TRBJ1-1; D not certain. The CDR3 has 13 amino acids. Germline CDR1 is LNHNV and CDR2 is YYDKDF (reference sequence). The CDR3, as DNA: TGTGCCACCAGCAGAGACAGGAACGCTGAAGCTTTCTTT. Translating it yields CATSRDRNAEAFF.

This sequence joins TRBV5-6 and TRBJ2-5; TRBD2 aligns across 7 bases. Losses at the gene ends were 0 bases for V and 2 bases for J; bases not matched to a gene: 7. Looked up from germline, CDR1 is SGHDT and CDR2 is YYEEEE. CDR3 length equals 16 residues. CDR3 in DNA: TGTGCCAGCAGCTTGGCCGGCGGGAGTTTTCAAGAGACCCAGTACTTC. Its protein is CASSLAGGSFQETQYF.

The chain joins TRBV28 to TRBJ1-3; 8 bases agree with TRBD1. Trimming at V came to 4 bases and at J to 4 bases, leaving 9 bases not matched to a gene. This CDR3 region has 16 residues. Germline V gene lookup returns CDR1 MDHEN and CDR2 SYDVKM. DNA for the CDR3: TGTGCCAGCAGTTCCTATGGGACAGGCTTCGGAAACACCATATATTTT. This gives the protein CASSSYGTGFGNTIYF.

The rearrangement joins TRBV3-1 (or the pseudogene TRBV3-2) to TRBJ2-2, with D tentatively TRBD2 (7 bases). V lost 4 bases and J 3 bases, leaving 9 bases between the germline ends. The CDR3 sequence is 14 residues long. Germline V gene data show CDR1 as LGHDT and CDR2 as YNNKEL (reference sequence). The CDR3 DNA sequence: TGTGCCAGCAGCCCGGGGGGCCACACCGGGGAGCTGTTTTTT. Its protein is CASSPGGHTGELFF.

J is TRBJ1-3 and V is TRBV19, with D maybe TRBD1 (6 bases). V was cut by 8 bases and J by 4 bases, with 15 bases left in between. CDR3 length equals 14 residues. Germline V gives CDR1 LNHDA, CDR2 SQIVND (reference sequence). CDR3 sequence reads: CASGDRKTGNTIYF. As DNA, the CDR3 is TGTGCCAGTGGCGACAGGAAGACGGGAAACACCATATATTTT.

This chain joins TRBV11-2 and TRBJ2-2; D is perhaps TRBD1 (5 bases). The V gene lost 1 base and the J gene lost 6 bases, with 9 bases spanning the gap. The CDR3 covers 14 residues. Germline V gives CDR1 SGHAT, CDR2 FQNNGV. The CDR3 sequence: CASSLGRGPGELFF. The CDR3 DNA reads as TGTGCCAGCAGCTTAGGAAGGGGCCCCGGGGAGCTGTTTTTT.

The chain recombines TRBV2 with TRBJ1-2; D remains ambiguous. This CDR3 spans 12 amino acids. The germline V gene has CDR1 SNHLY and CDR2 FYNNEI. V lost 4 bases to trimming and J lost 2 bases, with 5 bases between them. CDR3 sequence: CASSAGNYGYTF. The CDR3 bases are TGTGCCAGCAGTGCGGGAAACTATGGCTACACCTTC.

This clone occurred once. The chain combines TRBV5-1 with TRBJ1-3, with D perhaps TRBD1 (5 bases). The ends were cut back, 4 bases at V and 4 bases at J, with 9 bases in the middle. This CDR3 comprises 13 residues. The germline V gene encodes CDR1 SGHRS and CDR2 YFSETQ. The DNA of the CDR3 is TGCGCCAGCAGCCCGACAGAGGGAAACACCATATATTTT. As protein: CASSPTEGNTIYF.